The 6 T cell receptor beta chains in this list originate from one sample, sequenced in a study of regulatory T cells in long-lasting Graves disease. According to the study, TCR beta libraries were built with iRepertoire HTBI primers and CDR3-region Arm-PCR. TCRdb re-called the multiplex PCR reads through MiXCR, storing one row per CDR3 protein. The profile covers approximately 470,000 distinct CDR3 sequences, with roughly 15% appearing a single time and 12% taken by the ten largest. This sample's time point: newly diagnosed GD, antithyroid drugs for less than 3 months. Construction of the TCR library relied on RNA isolated from PBMCs. Separately, the same data were catalogued under a study of T cells in Graves' hyperthyroidism and ophthalmopathy.

Sequencing used peripheral blood mononuclear cells (PBMCs), obtained at new diagnosis, from a patient treated with antithyroid drugs. The receptors here all came from a man aged 40-49 years with Graves disease.

This clonotype was counted many times. The chain uses TRBV12-3 or TRBV12-4 and TRBJ2-2; 7 bases agree with TRBD2. Trimming cost V 4 bases and J 0 bases; bases outside gene matches: 8. The CDR3 spans 17 residues. The CDR3 DNA reads TGTGCCAGCAGTTCCCCGGGGGGACTACCGAACACCGGGGAGCTGTTTTTT. Its translation is CASSSPGGLPNTGELFF.

V is TRBV6-5 and J is TRBJ1-2; TRBD1 matches at 7 bases. CDR3 length equals 13 residues. Germline CDR1 MNHEY, CDR2 SVGAGI. With 2 bases clipped from V and 6 bases from J, the junction kept 3 bases outside the gene matches. DNA of the CDR3: TGTGCCAGCAGTTACGCCACAGGGGATGGCTACACCTTC. Its protein product is CASSYATGDGYTF.

The chain recombines TRBV4-1 with TRBJ2-1, with 13 bases that match TRBD2. Germline CDR1 and CDR2: MGHRA and YSYEKL. The CDR3 runs to 17 residues. J was trimmed by 0 bases and V by 3 bases; bases with no gene match: 2. The CDR3 DNA reads as TGCGCCAGCAGCCAGCGGACTAGCGGGAGCTCCTACAATGAGCAGTTCTTC. Its translation is CASSQRTSGSSYNEQFF.

The table lists this clonotype with many counts. The rearrangement joins TRBV28 to TRBJ1-4, with 10 bases matching TRBD1. V lost 7 bases and J lost 7; bases outside the gene matches: 3. The CDR3 has 13 amino acids. From germline, CDR1 is MDHEN and CDR2 SYDVKM. In DNA form, the CDR3 reads TGTGCCAGCAATGACAGGGGGCGTGAAAAACTGTTTTTT. It yields the protein CASNDRGREKLFF.

This clonotype was counted many times. V usage is TRBV30 and J usage is TRBJ2-1; 11 bases align to TRBD2. V was clipped by 4 bases and J by 8 bases; unmatched bases: 7. Germline CDR1 GTSNPN, CDR2 SVGIG (reference sequence). The CDR3 runs to 14 residues. Here the CDR3 DNA reads TGTGCCTGGAAAACTAGCGGGAGTCCCTATGAGCAGTTCTTC. It codes for CAWKTSGSPYEQFF.

The chain couples TRBV7-2 to TRBJ2-7; D possibly corresponds to TRBD2 (5 bases). V shed 0 bases and J shed 3 bases, with 12 bases lying between them. The germline V gene encodes CDR1 SGHTA and CDR2 FQGNSA. The CDR3 contains 15 residues. CDR3 nucleotide sequence: TGTGCCAGCAGCTTAGCCCCCGGAAGCGGCTACGAGCAGTACTTC. This encodes CASSLAPGSGYEQYF.